This passage covers 12 T cell receptor beta chains from one sample sequenced in a study of patients and donors after allogeneic stem cell transplantation. TCRdb independently ran MiXCR on the RT-PCR reads; one entry per CDR3 protein. The sample lists some 10,000 distinct CDR3 sequences, 4% occurring once. Sequencing was done on a sample of blood, either unsorted or a sorted T cell fraction (not recorded which). These receptors were taken from a human donor who was either an allogeneic HSCT recipient or a stem cell or donor lymphocyte infusion donor (not recorded which). It is not recorded whose cells these are; they may come from a transplant donor.

In its sample, this clonotype was seen many times. This sequence joins TRBV29-1 and TRBJ2-3, with D tentatively TRBD2 (6 bases). CDR1 is SQVTM, CDR2 ANQGSEA, per germline. V was cut by 8 bases and J by 6 bases, with 21 bases left in between. The CDR3 is made up of 14 amino acids. CDR3: CSFLRDLGTDTQYF. The CDR3 nucleotides read TGCAGCTTCCTCCGGGACTTAGGTACGGATACGCAGTATTTT.

In its sample, this clonotype was seen many times. V gene TRBV28 combines with J gene TRBJ2-7; D not resolved. The length of the CDR3 is 13 residues. From germline, CDR1 is MDHEN and CDR2 SYDVKM. Trimming shortened V by 2 bases and J by 5 bases, and 10 bases separated the two germline ends. The DNA for the CDR3 is TGTGCCAGCAGTTTACCCCCGCAAGACGAGCAGTACTTC. It encodes CASSLPPQDEQYF.

This clonotype was seen ten or more times. This chain links TRBV6-5 with TRBJ1-5; D unresolved. Germline V gene sequence: CDR1 MNHEY, CDR2 SVGAGI. The CDR3 contains 13 residues. Trimming removed 2 bases at V and 3 bases at J, with 5 bases between. CDR3 loop: CASSYGVNQPQHF. The CDR3 nucleotides are TGTGCCAGCAGTTACGGGGTCAATCAGCCCCAGCATTTT.

As regards this clonotype: The conserved final phenylalanine or tryptophan is absent from the CDR3, which likely points to a read error. CDR3: CASSPLLGGEETQYL. The CDR3 nucleotides read TGCGCCAGCAGTCCCCTTTTGGGGGGAGAAGAGACCCAGTACTTA. J is TRBJ2-5 and V is TRBV23-1; tentative D call: TRBD2 (6 bases). TRBV23-1 is an open reading frame, and its role is uncertain. Trimming shortened V by 4 bases and J by 3 bases, and 15 bases separated the two germline ends. The CDR3 is 15 amino acids.

The rearrangement joins TRBV6-1 to TRBJ2-5; a weak D match, TRBD1 (5 bases). Germline CDR1 and CDR2: MNHNS and SASEGT. Trimming removed 6 bases from V and 4 bases from J, with 15 bases in between. This CDR3 has 14 residues. The CDR3 DNA reads TGTGCCAGCAGCACAGGCGGCTTGGGAGAGACCCAGTACTTC. Translated: CASSTGGLGETQYF.

This clonotype is categorized as medium-sized. The V and J genes are TRBV6-2 or TRBV6-3 and TRBJ2-1, with TRBD2 matching over 10 bases. Germline CDR1 is MNHEY and CDR2 is SVGEGT. The CDR3 length is 15 residues. The V and J ends lost 8 bases and 4 bases, in that order; junction bases with no gene match: 8. CDR3 sequence reads: CASQPGLAAYNEQFF. CDR3 DNA sequence: TGTGCCAGCCAACCAGGACTAGCGGCTTACAATGAGCAGTTCTTC.

The rearrangement uses TRBV25-1 and TRBJ2-2; no definite D call. This CDR3 contains 13 residues. Trimming cost V 4 bases and J 4 bases, with 7 bases left between them. Germline assignment: CDR1 MGHDK and CDR2 SYGVNS. For the CDR3, the DNA is TGTGCCAGCAGTGGACTGAGCACCGGGGAGCTGTTTTTT. This sequence encodes CASSGLSTGELFF.

This clonotype was counted many times. V is TRBV24-1 and J is TRBJ1-5; D gene uncertain. The CDR3 loop spans 13 amino acids. Trimming took off 6 bases at V and 3 bases at J, with 8 bases between the two ends. Germline V lookup: CDR1 KGHDR, CDR2 SFDVKD. The CDR3 nucleotides are TGTGCCACCAGTCATTCCTCCAATCAGCCCCAGCATTTT. Residues: CATSHSSNQPQHF.

This clonotype is labeled medium-sized. The rearrangement joins TRBV6-5 to TRBJ1-2; possibly TRBD1 for D (6 bases). The V end was cut by 5 bases, the J end by 12 bases, with 16 bases between. Germline V gene data show CDR1 as MNHEY and CDR2 as SVGAGI. This CDR3 has 12 amino acids. The CDR3 protein is CASSPRAGENTF. CDR3 bases: TGTGCCAGCAGTCCTCGTGCAGGGGAAAACACCTTC.

This clonotype was seen at least ten times. The CDR3 loop reads CASSPETDPWDEQFF. DNA for the CDR3: TGTGCCAGCAGCCCCGAGACCGACCCGTGGGATGAGCAGTTCTTC. This chain connects TRBV7-9 to TRBJ2-1; D is uncertain. Trimming shortened V by 5 bases and J by 8 bases, and 19 bases separated the two germline ends. The CDR3 sequence is 15 residues long. Germline V gives CDR1 SEHNR, CDR2 FQNEAQ (reference sequence).

A few counts support this clonotype. The CDR3 nucleotides read TGCAGTGCTAGTCCAGGGAATGAGCAGTTCTTC. Amino acid sequence: CSASPGNEQFF. This chain links TRBV20-1 with TRBJ2-1; maybe TRBD1 (5 bases). The germline V gene has CDR1 DFQATT and CDR2 SNEGSKA (reference sequence). The CDR3 contains 11 residues. V was pared by 3 bases and J by 7 bases, with 7 bases between.

This clonotype was recorded at least ten times. The chain joins TRBV24-1 to TRBJ2-1, with 11 bases matching TRBD2. Per the germline V gene, CDR1 is KGHDR and CDR2 is SFDVKD. The CDR3 is made up of 12 amino acids. V lost 5 bases and J lost 13; bases outside the gene matches: 3. CDR3 amino acids: CATSATSGSQFF. CDR3 DNA sequence: TGTGCCACCAGTGCCACTAGCGGGAGTCAGTTCTTC.